A single sample gave rise to the 24 T cell receptor beta chains below, sequenced in a study of OX40 agonist ivuxolimab in advanced cancers. The protocol was immunoSEQ multiplex PCR, while the TCRdb copy is restricted to in-frame clones and leaves out a portion. Among approximately 130,000 clones listed, 90% were seen once. This sample comprised CD4+ or CD8+ T cells sorted from blood, obtained in a trial of the OX40 agonist ivuxolimab. The receptors originated from an adult with an advanced solid tumor such as melanoma, head and neck, liver or kidney cancer.

There are a few counts of this clone. The chain recombines TRBV9 with TRBJ2-2; 10 bases agree with TRBD2. From germline, CDR1 is SGDLS and CDR2 YYNGEE. This CDR3 contains 15 residues. Losses at the gene ends were 3 bases for V and 2 bases for J; bases not matched to a gene: 1. CDR3 amino acids: CASSGTSGNTGELFF. For the CDR3, the DNA is TGTGCCAGCAGCGGGACTAGCGGAAACACCGGGGAGCTGTTTTTT.

As for this clone: The junction departs from the called germline gene at one end, perhaps through a read error. The V gene is TRBV4-1, the J gene TRBJ2-1; D could derive from TRBD1 or TRBD2 (7 bases each). This CDR3 is 14 amino acids long. Germline V gives CDR1 MGHRA, CDR2 YSYEKL. The DNA for the CDR3 is TGCGCCAACAGCCAAGTCCAGGGGGGGGATGAGCAGTTCTTC. It translates to CANSQVQGGDEQFF.

The CDR3 sequence is CASSPQFTSGGFSSTDTQYF. The CDR3 DNA reads as TGTGCCAGTAGTCCCCAGTTTACTAGCGGGGGTTTCTCTAGCACAGATACGCAGTATTTT. V gene TRBV19 combines with J gene TRBJ2-3, with 11 bases that match TRBD2. V dropped 5 bases and J dropped 0; count of bases not matched to a gene: 16. The CDR3 consists of 20 residues. Germline assignment: CDR1 LNHDA and CDR2 SQIVND (reference sequence). Full variable domain (remainder filled in from reference TRBV19 and TRBJ2-3): DGGITQSPKYLFRKEGQNVTLSCEQNLNHDAMYWYRQDPGQGLRLIYYSQIVNDFQKGDIAEGYSVSREKKESFPLTVTSAQKNPTAFYLCASSPQFTSGGFSSTDTQYFGPGTRLTVL.

This chain links TRBV5-1 with TRBJ2-3; D unclear. This CDR3 region has 13 residues. Per germline, CDR1 SGHRS and CDR2 YFSETQ. Trimming pared 2 bases from V and 4 bases from J, leaving 8 bases between. The chain's CDR3 is CASSFSGPDTQYF. CDR3 nucleotide sequence: TGCGCCAGCAGCTTCTCGGGCCCAGATACGCAGTATTTT.

The chain uses TRBV9 and TRBJ2-5, with 9 bases identical to TRBD1. The end of the DNA aligns better with TRBJ2-7, so the J call may be wrong. This CDR3 region has 16 residues. CDR1 SGDLS and CDR2 YYNGEE come from the germline V gene. The CDR3 region has the DNA TGTGCCAGCAGCGCCACAACGGGGACAGGGACCTACGAGCAGTACTTC. It encodes CASSATTGTGTYEQYF.

This sequence joins TRBV30 and TRBJ1-1; the match to TRBD1 covers 9 bases. CDR1 and CDR2 (germline): GTSNPN, SVGIG (reference sequence). The CDR3 length is 12 residues. The V gene end was trimmed by 0 bases and the J gene end by 9 bases; junction bases not matched to a gene: 2. The CDR3 region has the DNA TGTGCCTGGAGTGTTGGACAGGGGAAAGCTTTCTTT. It encodes CAWSVGQGKAFF.

The V gene is TRBV28, the J gene TRBJ1-3; maybe TRBD1 (6 bases). Germline CDR1 MDHEN, CDR2 SYDVKM. CDR3 length equals 17 residues. V was clipped by 6 bases and J by 3 bases, with 21 bases between them. The CDR3 sequence: CASSLGGASEFGNTIYF. The DNA for the CDR3 is TGTGCCAGCAGCCTGGGGGGGGCTTCTGAATTTGGAAACACCATATATTTT. Complete variable domain (other parts from reference TRBV28 and TRBJ1-3): DVKVTQSSRYLVKRTGEKVFLECVQDMDHENMFWYRQDPGLGLRLIYFSYDVKMKEKGDIPEGYSVSREKKERFSLILESASTNQTSMYLCASSLGGASEFGNTIYFGEGSWLTVV.

This clone was seen only once. The chain couples TRBV18 to TRBJ2-4; either TRBD1 or TRBD2 may fit D (5 bases each). The CDR3 is 17 residues long. Deletions cut 1 base from V and 0 bases from J, with 13 bases between. Germline CDR1 is KGHSH and CDR2 is LQKENI. The CDR3 DNA follows: TGTGCCAGCTCACCACGCCAGGGCGAGGGAGCCAAAAACATTCAGTACTTC. This encodes CASSPRQGEGAKNIQYF.

The genes are TRBV5-1 and TRBJ1-2; a possible D gene is TRBD1 (5 bases). The germline V gene encodes CDR1 SGHRS and CDR2 YFSETQ. The CDR3 has 16 amino acids. With 4 bases removed from V and 6 bases from J, the gap between germline ends came to 22 bases. The chain's CDR3 is CASSTYIRDKGNGYTF. For the CDR3, the DNA is TGCGCCAGCAGCACGTACATCAGGGATAAGGGGAATGGCTACACCTTC. Full variable domain (outside the CDR3, taken from reference TRBV5-1 and TRBJ1-2): KAGVTQTPRYLIKTRGQQVTLSCSPISGHRSVSWYQQTPGQGLQFLFEYFSETQRNKGNFPGRFSGRQFSNSRSEMNVSTLELGDSALYLCASSTYIRDKGNGYTFGSGTRLTVV.

The rearrangement joins TRBV5-1 to TRBJ2-5; the D is unclear. V was pared by 4 bases and J by 2 bases, with 12 bases between. This CDR3 contains 14 residues. Per the germline V gene, CDR1 is SGHRS and CDR2 is YFSETQ. For the CDR3, the DNA is TGCGCCAGCAGCCGACCGGCAGCTCAAGAGACCCAGTACTTC. Amino acids: CASSRPAAQETQYF.

The CDR3 loop is CASSVTGTGSSYEQYF. The CDR3 nucleotides read TGTGCCAGCAGCGTTACCGGGACGGGAAGCTCCTACGAGCAGTACTTC. The gene calls are TRBV7-2 and TRBJ2-7; perhaps D is TRBD1 or TRBD2 (5 bases each). The V and J ends lost 5 bases and 0 bases respectively, with 17 bases between them. The CDR3 consists of 16 residues. CDR1 is SGHTA and CDR2 is FQGNSA in the germline V gene.

The chain couples TRBV19 to TRBJ1-1; D is unresolved. This CDR3 has 14 residues. The V and J ends lost 5 bases and 0 bases respectively, with 10 bases between them. The germline gives CDR1 LNHDA, CDR2 SQIVND (reference sequence). CDR3 in DNA: TGTGCCAGTAGTCGAACGGGGATGAACACTGAAGCTTTCTTT. Protein: CASSRTGMNTEAFF.

In its sample, this clone was seen once. This rearrangement joins TRBV4-3 to TRBJ2-5; 9 nucleotides match TRBD1. In germline, CDR1 is LGHNA, CDR2 YSLEER. V shed 5 bases, J shed 5 bases, and the junction held 6 bases outside the gene matches. The CDR3 sequence is 14 residues long. The CDR3 DNA is TGCGCCAGCAGCGGACAGGGGTGGGGGGAGACCCAGTACTTC. It translates to CASSGQGWGETQYF.

The CDR3 nucleotides are TGTGCCAGCAGCCAAACTAGCGGGAGGAACGAGCAGTACTTC. Amino acids: CASSQTSGRNEQYF. The J gene is TRBJ2-7, the V gene TRBV13; 12 positions agree with TRBD2. Trimming removed 5 bases from V and 5 bases from J; junction bases left unmatched: 4. CDR1 PRHDT and CDR2 FYEKMQ come from the germline V gene (reference sequence). This CDR3 is 14 amino acids long.

In the case of this clone: Other DNA sequences within the sample encode an identical CDR3. The rearrangement joins TRBV30 to TRBJ2-7; 8 bases align to TRBD2. V gave up 1 base and J gave up 0 bases; unmatched junction bases: 5. The CDR3 runs to 15 residues. CDR1 is GTSNPN and CDR2 is SVGIG in the germline V gene (reference sequence). CDR3 sequence: CAWSAPGTSSYEQYF. The CDR3 nucleotides are TGTGCCTGGAGTGCACCCGGGACTAGCTCCTACGAGCAGTACTTC.

The V gene is TRBV28, the J gene TRBJ2-1, with D possibly TRBD2 on 5 matching bases. CDR1 is MDHEN, CDR2 SYDVKM, per germline. The CDR3 covers 14 residues. Between the trimmed V and J ends, which lost 4 bases and 6 bases, there was a span of 13 bases. CDR3 sequence: CASSSLLRVNEQFF. The CDR3, as DNA: TGTGCCAGCAGTTCATTATTGAGGGTCAATGAGCAGTTCTTC.

The chain uses TRBV5-5 and TRBJ2-7; 9 positions match TRBD1. The CDR3 has 15 residues. Germline V gene lookup returns CDR1 SGHKS and CDR2 YYEKEE (reference sequence). With V trimmed by 2 bases and J by 6 bases, 9 bases remained unmatched. CDR3 bases: TGTGCCAGCAGCTTCCAGGGACAGGGAATACGCGAGCAGTACTTC. It specifies CASSFQGQGIREQYF.

This sequence joins TRBV5-1 and TRBJ2-3; D possibly corresponds to TRBD1 (6 bases). Between the trimmed V and J ends, which lost 0 bases and 2 bases, there was a span of 10 bases. CDR3 size: 15 residues. The germline CDR1 and CDR2 sequences are SGHRS and YFSETQ. The CDR3 protein is CASSLAGDNTDTQYF. The DNA for the CDR3 is TGCGCCAGCAGCTTGGCCGGGGACAACACAGATACGCAGTATTTT.

V is TRBV11-3 and J is TRBJ2-5; TRBD2 is a possible D gene (5 bases). The V gene lost 1 base and the J gene lost 7 bases, with 10 bases spanning the gap. Germline lookup yields CDR1 SGHNT and CDR2 YENEEA. CDR3 length: 13 amino acids. The CDR3 coding sequence is TGTGCCAGCAGCTTAGTGGGGAGCGGGACCCAGTACTTC. It codes for CASSLVGSGTQYF. The whole variable domain, filled in from reference TRBV11-3 and TRBJ2-5, reads EAGVVQSPRYKIIEKKQPVAFWCNPISGHNTLYWYLQNLGQGPELLIRYENEEAVDDSQLPKDRFSAERLKGVDSTLKIQPAELGDSAVYLCASSLVGSGTQYFGPGTRLLVL.

The chain joins TRBV7-9 to TRBJ2-3; D is undetermined. From germline, CDR1 is SEHNR and CDR2 FQNEAQ (reference sequence). With 1 base removed from V and 3 bases from J, the gap between germline ends came to 8 bases. The CDR3 has 14 amino acids. The CDR3 DNA follows: TGTGCCAGCAGCTTAGAGGGCCTAACAGATACGCAGTATTTT. Protein sequence: CASSLEGLTDTQYF.

The chain is built from TRBV20-1 and TRBJ1-4; D unclear. This CDR3 is built from 11 residues. V was clipped by 6 bases and J by 7 bases, with 9 bases between them. Germline loops: CDR1 DFQATT, CDR2 SNEGSKA (reference sequence). CDR3 nucleotide sequence: TGCAGTGCCTCCCCCGGTGAAAAACTGTTTTTT. This translates into CSASPGEKLFF.

The V and J genes are TRBV10-3 and TRBJ2-3; TRBD2 matches at 10 bases. Germline CDR1 and CDR2: ENHRY and SYGVKD. CDR3 size: 15 residues. V trimming: 4 bases; J trimming: 4 bases; junction bases outside the gene matches: 5. CDR3 in amino acids: CAISGSSGRSDTQYF. DNA for the CDR3: TGTGCCATCAGTGGGTCTAGCGGGAGATCAGATACGCAGTATTTT.

To note about this clone: The same CDR3 also results from other DNA sequences found in this sample. The genes are TRBV7-9 and TRBJ1-1, with D perhaps TRBD1 (5 bases). CDR1 SEHNR and CDR2 FQNEAQ come from the germline V gene (reference sequence). Trimming removed 4 bases from V and 4 bases from J, with 7 bases in between. The CDR3 loop spans 12 amino acids. Here the CDR3 DNA reads TGTGCCAGCAGCTCCCAGGGCACTGAAGCTTTCTTT. This gives the protein CASSSQGTEAFF.

V is TRBV28 and J is TRBJ2-3; 8 nucleotides match TRBD1. CDR1 MDHEN and CDR2 SYDVKM come from the germline V gene. Trimming cost V 5 bases and J 5 bases; bases outside gene matches: 12. This CDR3 has 16 amino acids. The CDR3 spells CASSRRTGSSQDTQYF. The CDR3 bases are TGTGCCAGCAGTAGACGGACAGGGTCCTCTCAAGATACGCAGTATTTT.